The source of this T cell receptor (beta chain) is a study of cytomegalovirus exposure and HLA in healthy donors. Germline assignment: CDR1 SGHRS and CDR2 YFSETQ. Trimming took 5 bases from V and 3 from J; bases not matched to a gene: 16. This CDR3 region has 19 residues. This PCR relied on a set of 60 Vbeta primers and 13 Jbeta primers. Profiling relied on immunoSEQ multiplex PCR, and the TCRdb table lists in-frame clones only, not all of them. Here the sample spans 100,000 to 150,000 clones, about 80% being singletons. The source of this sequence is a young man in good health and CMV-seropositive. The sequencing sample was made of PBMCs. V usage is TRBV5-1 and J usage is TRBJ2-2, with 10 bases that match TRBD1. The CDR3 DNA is TGCGCCAGCAGGAAGGACAGGGGGAATCCCTTCCTGTACACCGGGGAGCTGTTTTTT. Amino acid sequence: CASRKDRGNPFLYTGELFF. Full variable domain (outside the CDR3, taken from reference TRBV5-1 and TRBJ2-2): KAGVTQTPRYLIKTRGQQVTLSCSPISGHRSVSWYQQTPGQGLQFLFEYFSETQRNKGNFPGRFSGRQFSNSRSEMNVSTLELGDSALYLCASRKDRGNPFLYTGELFFGEGSRLTVL.